The 24 T cell receptor beta chains below all came from one sample that was sequenced in a study of T cell repertoires and leukemia-associated antigens (dated by TCRdb to between 2018 and 2020). The receptor library was made with 5' RACE. Sequencing used an Illumina MiSeq. TCRdb trimmed the raw reads at Q25, called clones with MiXCR and kept productive beta chains. Every distinct CDR3 protein forms one entry, paired with its most common genes and DNA. For this sample there are 11,000 to 15,000 distinct CDR3 sequences; approximately 39% appear just once. In total, the top ten clones hold approximately 9.2% of the sample. These TCRs are of unknown antigen specificity. The specimen was CD3+ T cells sorted from blood and cultured. The receptor source for this set is a female donor in good health.

The CDR3 coding sequence is TGCAGTGCTAGAGGTACCAGCCGAAACACAGATACGCAGTTCTTC. This translates into CSARGTSRNTDTQFF. The chain employs TRBV20-1 and TRBJ2-1; D call uncertain. Looked up from germline, CDR1 is DFQATT and CDR2 is SNEGSKA (reference sequence). V lost 1 base and J lost 12, with 22 bases in between. The length of the CDR3 is 15 residues.

The chain joins TRBV5-1 to TRBJ2-3, with TRBD2 identical over 13 bases. Germline loops: CDR1 SGHRS, CDR2 YFSETQ. The ends lost 3 bases at V and 10 bases at J; junction bases unmatched: 8. This CDR3 is 15 amino acids long. The CDR3 sequence is CASSSGLAGESAQYF. In DNA, the CDR3 is TGCGCCAGCAGCTCCGGACTAGCGGGAGAGAGTGCGCAGTATTTT.

The gene calls are TRBV21-1 and TRBJ1-2; the table gives TRBD1 as D, unverified against the DNA. TRBV21-1 is listed as a pseudogene. The CDR3 runs to 15 residues. DNA of the CDR3: TGTGCCAACAGCAACCCGACAGGAGCTAACCATGGCTACACCTTC. This gives the protein CANSNPTGANHGYTF.

This clonotype ranks as medium-sized (0.01 to 0.1%). V and J are TRBV20-1 and TRBJ2-6; D gene ambiguous. Germline loops: CDR1 DFQATT, CDR2 SNEGSKA (reference sequence). This CDR3 region has 14 residues. V lost 6 bases and J 2 bases, leaving 11 bases between the germline ends. Here the CDR3 reads CSAPKPPGANVLTF. The DNA of the CDR3 is TGCAGTGCCCCTAAGCCGCCTGGGGCCAACGTCCTGACTTTC.

By frequency in the sample, this clonotype is medium-sized. The chain has TRBV25-1 and TRBJ2-4; 8 bases are shared with TRBD2. Germline-derived CDR1 and CDR2 are MGHDK and SYGVNS. This CDR3 spans 15 amino acids. The junction had 7 bases not matched to a gene; V was cut back by 6 bases and J by 3 bases. CDR3 bases: TGTGCCAGCAGCTCAGCGGGAGAGGGCAAAAACATTCAGTACTTC. This sequence encodes CASSSAGEGKNIQYF.

The chain employs TRBV6-6 and TRBJ2-2; 10 nucleotides align to TRBD2. The V and J ends lost 6 bases and 2 bases, in that order; junction bases with no gene match: 3. The CDR3 runs 15 residues. In germline, CDR1 is MNHNY, CDR2 SVGAGI (reference sequence). CDR3 coding DNA: TGTGCCAGCAGACGGACTAGCGGCAACACCGGGGAGCTGTTTTTT. Residues: CASRRTSGNTGELFF.

The chain uses TRBV20-1 and TRBJ2-1; TRBD2 aligns across 8 bases. The CDR3 runs 13 residues. After removal of 4 bases from V and 4 bases from J, the junction contained 3 bases not matched to a gene. Germline values: CDR1 DFQATT, CDR2 SNEGSKA (reference sequence). The CDR3 sequence is CSAIEREYNEQFF. DNA of the CDR3: TGCAGTGCTATCGAGCGGGAGTACAATGAGCAGTTCTTC.

This clonotype was detected ten times or more. At one of its ends the junction is not consistent with the germline gene, which may arise from a read error. The chain links TRBV12-3 or TRBV12-4 to TRBJ1-2; D ambiguous. The CDR3 contains 13 residues. Here the CDR3 DNA reads TGTGCCAGCAGTTTAAGCAGTAACTATGGCTACGCCTTC. Translated: CASSLSSNYGYAF.

Comments on this clonotype: No conserved phenylalanine or tryptophan ends this CDR3, so it is likely a read error. It is unclear where the CDR3 begins or ends on the DNA, so no DNA is shown, and the CDR3 is as TCRdb lists it. V usage is TRBV21-1 and J usage is TRBJ2-3; the D call in the table, TRBD2, was not verified against the DNA. TRBV21-1 is assigned pseudogene status. The CDR3 is 14 residues long, counting both termini. The CDR3 is CASSRGSGTDTQYS.

This sequence joins TRBV4-1 and TRBJ2-7, with a possible D match to TRBD2 (5 bases). The germline V and J ends were trimmed by 4 bases and 0 bases, with 16 bases remaining between them. CDR1 is MGHRA, CDR2 YSYEKL, per germline. The CDR3 loop spans 16 amino acids. This CDR3 is CASSLSSGTISYEQYF. The CDR3 bases are TGCGCCAGCAGCCTCTCAAGCGGCACGATCTCCTACGAGCAGTACTTC.

This sequence joins TRBV20-1 and TRBJ2-1; 11 nucleotides align to TRBD2. The CDR3 runs 17 residues. CDR1 is DFQATT and CDR2 is SNEGSKA in the germline V gene (reference sequence). The V gene end was trimmed by 5 bases and the J gene end by 5 bases; junction bases not matched to a gene: 14. The CDR3 DNA is TGCAGTGCTTATCTAGCGGGAGGCGGGGGGTTGGACAATGAGCAGTTCTTC. Protein sequence: CSAYLAGGGGLDNEQFF.

Details on this clonotype: The missing conserved phenylalanine or tryptophan at the end of this CDR3 makes a read error likely. It is unclear where the CDR3 begins or ends on the DNA, so no DNA is shown, and the CDR3 is as TCRdb lists it. V is TRBV5-1 and J is TRBJ2-5. Germline CDR1 reads SGHRS; CDR2 reads YFSETQ. The CDR3 extends over 13 residues, inclusive of both ends. CDR3: CASSTGSQETQCY.

This clonotype was seen repeatedly, ten times or more. The chain is built from TRBV29-1 and TRBJ2-3; 8 bases map to TRBD2. Germline lookup yields CDR1 SQVTM and CDR2 ANQGSEA. The CDR3 length is 18 residues. V dropped 3 bases and J dropped 3; count of bases not matched to a gene: 17. CDR3 sequence (DNA): TGCAGCGTTGACCGGGGGGGGGCAGACGCGGGAGGAACAGATACGCAGTATTTT. Its translation: CSVDRGGADAGGTDTQYF.

The chain is built from TRBV20-1 and TRBJ2-5; 10 positions match TRBD2. Germline V CDR1 and CDR2: DFQATT, SNEGSKA (reference sequence). Trimming removed 8 bases from V and 4 bases from J; junction bases left unmatched: 13. The CDR3 sequence is 15 residues long. The CDR3 nucleotides read TGCAGTCCCCGGGGGGCTAGCGGGAGAGTAGAGACCCAGTACTTC. Encoded protein: CSPRGASGRVETQYF.

By frequency in the sample, this clonotype is medium-sized (0.01 to 0.1%). V gene TRBV6-1 combines with J gene TRBJ1-5, with TRBD1 identical over 9 bases. In germline, CDR1 is MNHNS, CDR2 SASEGT. The J segment lost 2 bases and the V segment lost 3 bases, leaving 5 bases of the junction unmatched. The CDR3 totals 16 residues. The CDR3 coding sequence is TGTGCCAGCAGTGAGGGGACAGGGATCGGCAATCAGCCCCAGCATTTT. Amino acids: CASSEGTGIGNQPQHF.

This clonotype has more than one count but fewer than ten. Relative to the germline gene, one junction end is altered; a read error may explain this. CDR3 sequence reads: CASSLSRFVEQSF. The CDR3 nucleotides read TGTGCCAGTAGTTTATCCAGGTTCGTAGAGCAGTCCTTC. The genes are TRBV27 and TRBJ2-5, with D hard to call. The germline gives CDR1 MNHEY, CDR2 SMNVEV (reference sequence). The CDR3 contains 13 residues.

This clonotype was observed many times. The junction differs from germline at one of its ends, possibly a read error. The rearrangement links TRBV13 to TRBJ2-7; unclear D gene. The CDR3 covers 11 residues. Germline loops: CDR1 PRHDT, CDR2 FYEKMQ (reference sequence). The CDR3 DNA is TGTGCCAGCGGCTTAATCCACGAGCAGTACTTC. Protein sequence: CASGLIHEQYF.

This rearrangement joins TRBV12-3 or TRBV12-4 to TRBJ2-6, with a weak D call TRBD2 (6 bases). Trimming removed 1 base at V and 0 bases at J, with 22 bases between. There are 21 residues in the CDR3. The CDR3 reads CASSLVTFLRGTRSGANVLTF. The CDR3 bases are TGTGCCAGCAGTTTAGTAACATTCCTACGGGGGACTCGCTCTGGGGCCAACGTCCTGACTTTC.

This clonotype counts as medium-sized (0.01 to 0.1%). The J gene is TRBJ1-2, the V gene TRBV5-1, with a possible D match to TRBD1 (5 bases). Germline V gene data show CDR1 as SGHRS and CDR2 as YFSETQ. The CDR3 has 13 residues. V was pared by 3 bases and J by 3 bases, with 9 bases between. CDR3 loop: CASSWDGDYGYTF. The CDR3 DNA sequence: TGCGCCAGCAGCTGGGACGGAGACTATGGCTACACCTTC.

This clonotype was found a few times. The rearrangement joins TRBV7-9 to TRBJ2-2; D not certain. This CDR3 has 13 amino acids. Looked up from germline, CDR1 is SEHNR and CDR2 is FQNEAQ (reference sequence). Trimming removed 0 bases from V and 6 bases from J, with 5 bases in between. The CDR3 spells CASSLAVAGELFF. The CDR3 nucleotides are TGTGCCAGCAGCTTAGCTGTCGCCGGGGAGCTGTTTTTT. The whole variable domain, remainder taken from reference TRBV7-9 and TRBJ2-2, is DTGVSQNPRHKITKRGQNVTFRCDPISEHNRLYWYRQTLGQGPEFLTYFQNEAQLEKSRLLSDRFSAERPKGSFSTLEIQRTEQGDSAMYLCASSLAVAGELFFGEGSRLTVL.

This clonotype has only a few counts. The chain carries TRBV13 and TRBJ2-7; D gene ambiguous. Germline V gives CDR1 PRHDT, CDR2 FYEKMQ (reference sequence). V shed 5 bases and J shed 0 bases, with 8 bases lying between them. The CDR3 has 13 residues. CDR3 residues: CASSPESSYEQYF. For the CDR3, the DNA is TGTGCCAGCAGCCCGGAGTCCTCCTACGAGCAGTACTTC.

The table lists this clonotype with a few counts. CDR3 sequence reads: CASSPGTGAGNTEAFF. In nucleotides, the CDR3 is TGCGCCAGCAGTCCCGGGACAGGGGCGGGTAACACTGAAGCTTTCTTT. V is TRBV4-1 and J is TRBJ1-1; 10 bases map to TRBD1. The V gene end was trimmed by 6 bases and the J gene end by 2 bases; junction bases not matched to a gene: 9. The CDR3 is 16 residues long. Per the germline V gene, CDR1 is MGHRA and CDR2 is YSYEKL.

In regard to this clonotype: The junction does not match germline at one end; this may be a read error. The genes are TRBV2 and TRBJ1-1; D is uncertain. Germline CDR1 is SNHLY and CDR2 is FYNNEI. The CDR3 runs 15 residues. CDR3 in amino acids: CASRGMVSLNTEAFF. Here the CDR3 DNA reads TGTGCCAGCAGGGGGATGGTTTCCCTGAATACTGAAGCTTTCTTT.

This clonotype was observed many times. The rearrangement joins TRBV18 to TRBJ1-4, with D uncertain. Germline V gene lookup returns CDR1 KGHSH and CDR2 LQKENI. V lost 3 bases to trimming and J lost 1 base, with 6 bases between them. The CDR3 is 14 residues long. CDR3 bases: TGTGCCAGCTCACCGAGGGTAACTAATGAAAAACTGTTTTTT. It yields the protein CASSPRVTNEKLFF.